Below, 10 T cell receptor beta chains from the same sample are listed, as sequenced in a study of shared T cell receptors in the human thymus. Sequenced by immunoSEQ multiplex PCR; TCRdb stores in-frame clones only, minus some. The sample has roughly 550,000 clones, 75% to 80% seen once. These same data were also listed under a study on human thymus T cells.

Material: thymocytes. Source of these receptors: a boy under two years old with a congenital heart defect.

This chain uses TRBV27 with TRBJ2-7, with 13 bases aligning to TRBD2. The CDR3 sequence is 15 residues long. Germline CDR1 and CDR2: MNHEY and SMNVEV (reference sequence). After removal of 6 bases from V and 1 base from J, the junction contained 3 bases not matched to a gene. The CDR3 loop is CASSQGLAGSYEQYF. CDR3 nucleotides: TGTGCCAGCAGCCAGGGACTAGCGGGGTCCTACGAGCAGTACTTC.

The chain joins TRBV6-5 to TRBJ2-3; 7 nucleotides align to TRBD1. J was trimmed by 4 bases and V by 6 bases; bases with no gene match: 7. Germline CDR1 and CDR2: MNHEY and SVGAGI. The CDR3 loop spans 14 amino acids. The chain's CDR3 is CASRPRQGADTQYF. DNA for the CDR3: TGTGCCAGCAGACCCCGACAGGGCGCAGATACGCAGTATTTT.

The CDR3 loop is CAWSHPEGFSGNTIYF. In DNA, the CDR3 is TGTGCCTGGAGCCACCCGGAGGGCTTCTCTGGAAACACCATATATTTT. This chain uses TRBV30 with TRBJ1-3; D is uncertain. Trimming stripped 3 bases from V and 0 bases from J, with 15 bases between. The germline gives CDR1 GTSNPN, CDR2 SVGIG (reference sequence). This CDR3 region has 16 residues. Based on the CDR3 plus reference TRBV30 and TRBJ1-3, the full variable domain is SQTIHQWPATLVQPVGSPLSLECTVEGTSNPNLYWYRQAAGRGLQLLFYSVGIGQISSEVPQNLSASRPQDRQFILSSKKLLLSDSGFYLCAWSHPEGFSGNTIYFGEGSWLTVV.

The V gene is TRBV18, the J gene TRBJ2-3, with 9 positions matching TRBD2. The CDR3 totals 16 residues. V was clipped by 3 bases and J by 0 bases; unmatched bases: 4. The germline V gene has CDR1 KGHSH and CDR2 LQKENI. In DNA, the CDR3 is TGTGCCAGCTCACCTCGACTAGCGGCTAGCACAGATACGCAGTATTTT. Residues: CASSPRLAASTDTQYF.

The J gene is TRBJ1-5, the V gene TRBV9, with 10 bases matching TRBD1. The ends lost 4 bases at V and 2 bases at J; junction bases unmatched: 3. CDR1 SGDLS and CDR2 YYNGEE come from the germline V gene. The CDR3 has 15 residues. Written as DNA, the CDR3 is TGTGCCAGCAGCTTAGGGACAGGGGGCAATCAGCCCCAGCATTTT. Amino acids: CASSLGTGGNQPQHF.

The chain combines TRBV19 with TRBJ2-7; 14 bases are shared with TRBD2. This CDR3 is 16 amino acids long. CDR1 LNHDA and CDR2 SQIVND come from the germline V gene (reference sequence). V dropped 5 bases and J dropped 5; count of bases not matched to a gene: 8. The CDR3 nucleotides read TGTGCCAGTAGTTTGACCGGGACTAGCGGGAGCGACGAGCAGTACTTC. Encoded protein: CASSLTGTSGSDEQYF.

J is TRBJ2-7 and V is TRBV5-4; 9 bases are shared with TRBD2. Trimming removed 4 bases from V and 5 bases from J; junction bases left unmatched: 13. Germline V gives CDR1 SGHNT, CDR2 YYREEE (reference sequence). CDR3 length equals 16 residues. This CDR3 reads CASSPRVAGEGDEQYF. The CDR3 DNA is TGTGCCAGCAGCCCACGGGTAGCGGGAGAAGGGGACGAGCAGTACTTC. Drawing the rest from reference TRBV5-4 and TRBJ2-7, the complete variable domain is ETGVTQSPTHLIKTRGQQVTLRCSSQSGHNTVSWYQQALGQGPQFIFQYYREEENGRGNFPPRFSGLQFPNYSSELNVNALELDDSALYLCASSPRVAGEGDEQYFGPGTRLTVT.

CDR3 nucleotides: TGTGCCAGCAGCCAAGATGGCAGGCGGGAGGGCCCCTACGAGCAGTACTTC. Translation gives CASSQDGRREGPYEQYF. The genes are TRBV14 and TRBJ2-7; 9 bases align to TRBD2. Germline trimming cut 0 bases from V and 2 bases from J; bases unmatched to any gene: 8. CDR3 length: 17 residues. Germline CDR1 is SGHDN and CDR2 is FVKESK.

The chain couples TRBV19 to TRBJ1-5; D is uncertain. The CDR3 spans 16 residues. V lost 1 base to trimming and J lost 0 bases, with 10 bases between them. Germline V gives CDR1 LNHDA, CDR2 SQIVND (reference sequence). CDR3 protein: CASSIVQANSNQPQHF. The CDR3, as DNA: TGTGCCAGTAGTATAGTTCAGGCTAATAGCAATCAGCCCCAGCATTTT.

V gene TRBV15 combines with J gene TRBJ2-7; 11 nucleotides agree with TRBD2. CDR1 LNHNV and CDR2 YYDKDF come from the germline V gene (reference sequence). With V trimmed by 4 bases and J by 6 bases, 11 bases remained unmatched. This CDR3 is built from 16 residues. For the CDR3, the DNA is TGTGCCACCAGCAACCCCCCGGGACTAGCGGAAGTCGAGCAGTACTTC. Translation gives CATSNPPGLAEVEQYF.